This note documents a single T cell receptor beta chain sequence. The sample belongs to a study of CD8+CD57+ T cells in acquired aplastic anemia. Study-wide background: DNA per sorted CD4+ or CD8+ sample ranged roughly 0.18 to 30 ug, averaging roughly 3.5 ug.

Genomic DNA provided the template from which TCR beta VDJ and CDR3 profiles were obtained. One entry per CDR3 protein, called by TCRdb with MiXCR from the reads. The top ten hold around 29% of the sample, which has around 130,000 distinct CDR3 sequences, approximately 61% seen once. Patients sequenced had flow cytometry evidence of CD8+CD57+ cell expansion. The CDR3 is 14 residues long. V was trimmed by 3 bases and J by 5 bases, leaving 11 bases between them. CDR1 and CDR2 from the germline V gene are LNHNV and YYDKDF (reference sequence). The receptor was derived from a human donor with aplastic anemia. Sample: sorted CD4+, CD8+, or CD8+CD57+ T cells (not recorded which) from PBMCs. The chain combines TRBV15 with TRBJ2-1; D remains ambiguous. The CDR3 sequence: CATSSSPPDNEQFF. In nucleotides, the CDR3 is TGTGCCACCAGCAGCTCCCCCCCCGACAATGAGCAGTTCTTC.